A selection of T cell receptor beta chains follows, all from one sample in a study of blood T cell repertoires in COVID-19. Clones were read by immunoSEQ multiplex PCR, and TCRdb kept only the in-frame ones, dropping some. Of roughly 290,000 clones listed, 70% to 90% are singletons. Material: peripheral blood. These receptors were obtained from a human donor with COVID-19, enrolled during active disease. The donor label of this sample is uncertain. CDR3s include the opening cysteine and the closing phenylalanine or tryptophan. D genes are given only for firm matches. Expanded clones get a size class; other rows say once, few or many, or leave the size out.

V gene: TRBV28
clone size: NA
J gene: TRBJ1-2
D gene: NA
CDR3 protein: CASSLAGGAYGYTF
CDR3 DNA: TGTGCCAGCAGCCTGGCGGGGGGGGCATATGGCTACACCTTC

V gene: TRBV7-2
clone size: few
J gene: TRBJ2-2
D gene: TRBD2
CDR3 protein: CASSFLAGEVGELFF
CDR3 DNA: TGTGCCAGCAGCTTCCTAGCGGGAGAGGTCGGGGAGCTGTTTTTT

V gene: TRBV5-1
clone size: NA
J gene: TRBJ2-3
D gene: NA
CDR3 protein: CASSLSGGWADTQYF
CDR3 DNA: TGCGCCAGCAGCTTGTCCGGGGGTTGGGCAGATACGCAGTATTTT

V gene: TRBV19
clone size: once
J gene: TRBJ2-6
D gene: NA
CDR3 protein: CASSMDSRVEPSGANVLTF
CDR3 DNA: TGTGCCAGTAGTATGGACTCAAGGGTGGAGCCCTCTGGGGCCAACGTCCTGACTTTC

V gene: TRBV5-4
clone size: NA
J gene: TRBJ2-7
D gene: NA
CDR3 protein: CASTPQGGVSYEQYF
CDR3 DNA: TGTGCCAGCACCCCGCAGGGGGGAGTCAGCTACGAGCAGTACTTC

V gene: TRBV28
clone size: once
J gene: TRBJ2-5
D gene: TRBD1
CDR3 protein: CASSLDRDQETQYF
CDR3 DNA: TGTGCCAGCAGTTTGGACAGGGATCAAGAGACCCAGTACTTC

V gene: TRBV14
clone size: NA
J gene: TRBJ1-1
D gene: TRBD1
CDR3 protein: CASSQRDRPVNTEAFF
CDR3 DNA: TGTGCCAGCAGCCAGAGGGACAGGCCCGTGAACACTGAAGCTTTCTTT

V gene: TRBV28
clone size: NA
J gene: TRBJ1-2
D gene: NA
CDR3 protein: CAIGEFRGGRRDGYTF
CDR3 DNA: TGTGCCATCGGGGAGTTCCGCGGGGGTCGAAGAGATGGCTACACCTTC

V gene: TRBV5-1
clone size: NA
J gene: TRBJ2-1
D gene: TRBD2
CDR3 protein: CASSPGGADNEQFF
CDR3 DNA: TGCGCCAGCAGTCCCGGGGGGGCGGACAATGAGCAGTTCTTC

V gene: TRBV7-2
clone size: NA
J gene: TRBJ2-7
D gene: NA
CDR3 protein: CASSLGGTGEQYF
CDR3 DNA: TGTGCCAGCAGCTTAGGGGGCACCGGAGAGCAGTACTTC

V gene: TRBV5-4
clone size: NA
J gene: TRBJ2-7
D gene: NA
CDR3 protein: CASSLGGTEQYF
CDR3 DNA: TGTGCCAGCAGCTTAGGCGGGACCGAGCAGTACTTC

V gene: TRBV11-2
clone size: NA
J gene: TRBJ2-7
D gene: TRBD1
CDR3 protein: CASSLYRGLEQYF
CDR3 DNA: TGTGCCAGCAGCTTATACAGGGGCCTCGAGCAGTACTTC

V gene: TRBV29-1
clone size: NA
J gene: TRBJ2-2
D gene: NA
CDR3 protein: CSVGAALDTGELFF
CDR3 DNA: TGCAGCGTTGGAGCGGCTTTGGACACCGGGGAGCTGTTTTTT

V gene: TRBV4-3
clone size: once
J gene: TRBJ2-5
D gene: NA
CDR3 protein: CASSQRSSGAGTQYF
CDR3 DNA: TGCGCCAGCAGCCAGAGGAGCTCCGGAGCTGGGACCCAGTACTTC

V gene: TRBV11-2
clone size: NA
J gene: TRBJ2-7
D gene: TRBD2
CDR3 protein: CASSLGSGVSYEQYF
CDR3 DNA: TGTGCCAGCAGCTTGGGTAGCGGGGTGTCCTACGAGCAGTACTTC

V gene: TRBV6-4
clone size: NA
J gene: TRBJ2-5
D gene: NA
CDR3 protein: CASSADWFGETQYF
CDR3 DNA: TGTGCCAGCAGTGCCGACTGGTTCGGAGAGACCCAGTACTTC

V gene: TRBV3-1/TRBV3-2
clone size: NA
J gene: TRBJ1-4
D gene: NA
CDR3 protein: CASSQGGTNEKLFF
CDR3 DNA: TGTGCCAGCAGCCAAGGGGGGACTAACGAAAAACTGTTTTTT

V gene: TRBV5-6
clone size: NA
J gene: TRBJ1-4
D gene: NA
CDR3 protein: CASRPRTATNEKLFF
CDR3 DNA: TGTGCCAGCAGACCTAGGACAGCAACTAATGAAAAACTGTTTTTT

V gene: TRBV12-5
clone size: few
J gene: TRBJ1-1
D gene: NA
CDR3 protein: CASGRATEAFF
CDR3 DNA: TGTGCTAGTGGGCGGGCCACTGAAGCTTTCTTT

V gene: TRBV25-1
clone size: few
J gene: TRBJ2-6
D gene: NA
CDR3 protein: CASSPPGSGANVLTF
CDR3 DNA: TGTGCCAGCAGTCCCCCGGGTTCTGGGGCCAACGTCCTGACTTTC

V gene: TRBV19
clone size: NA
J gene: TRBJ1-4
D gene: TRBD1
CDR3 protein: CASTTPPGQGIWTTNEKLFF
CDR3 DNA: TGTGCCAGTACTACGCCCCCGGGACAGGGAATTTGGACAACTAATGAAAAACTGTTTTTT

V gene: TRBV19
clone size: NA
J gene: TRBJ2-3
D gene: TRBD1
CDR3 protein: CASSQGVQTTDTQYF
CDR3 DNA: TGTGCCAGTAGTCAGGGGGTGCAGACCACAGATACGCAGTATTTT

V gene: TRBV30
clone size: once
J gene: TRBJ2-1
D gene: TRBD2
CDR3 protein: CAWSRGLAGGADEQFF
CDR3 DNA: TGTGCCTGGAGTCGGGGACTAGCGGGAGGGGCGGATGAGCAGTTCTTC

V gene: TRBV6-2/TRBV6-3
clone size: many
J gene: TRBJ2-7
D gene: TRBD2
CDR3 protein: CASSLRPSGSSYEQYF
CDR3 DNA: TGTGCCAGCAGCCTCCGTCCTAGCGGTAGCTCCTACGAGCAGTACTTC

V gene: TRBV6-1
clone size: NA
J gene: TRBJ2-7
D gene: TRBD1
CDR3 protein: CASSALTGTGNSEQYF
CDR3 DNA: TGTGCCAGCAGTGCCCTAACCGGGACAGGGAATTCCGAGCAGTACTTC

V gene: TRBV5-1
clone size: NA
J gene: TRBJ2-7
D gene: TRBD1
CDR3 protein: CASSLLVGTGLYEQYF
CDR3 DNA: TGCGCCAGCAGCTTGTTAGTCGGGACAGGGTTGTACGAGCAGTACTTC

V gene: TRBV15
clone size: NA
J gene: TRBJ1-6
D gene: NA
CDR3 protein: CATSREYPSYNSPLHF
CDR3 DNA: TGTGCCACCAGCAGAGAGTATCCCAGTTATAATTCACCCCTCCACTTT

V gene: TRBV6-5
clone size: NA
J gene: TRBJ2-1
D gene: NA
CDR3 protein: CASSSLRGSGNEQFF
CDR3 DNA: TGTGCCAGCAGTTCCTTAAGGGGGTCGGGCAATGAGCAGTTCTTC

V gene: TRBV5-6
clone size: NA
J gene: TRBJ2-3
D gene: NA
CDR3 protein: CASSRTGQSTDTQYF
CDR3 DNA: TGTGCCAGCAGTCGTACAGGACAGAGCACAGATACGCAGTATTTT

V gene: TRBV6-2/TRBV6-3
clone size: NA
J gene: TRBJ1-1
D gene: NA
CDR3 protein: CASSYSTGAFF
CDR3 DNA: TGTGCCAGCAGTTACTCCACAGGGGCTTTCTTT

V gene: TRBV28
clone size: NA
J gene: TRBJ2-5
D gene: NA
CDR3 protein: CASSFVGAQETQYF
CDR3 DNA: TGTGCCAGCAGTTTTGTGGGAGCTCAAGAGACCCAGTACTTC

V gene: TRBV3-1/TRBV3-2
clone size: NA
J gene: TRBJ1-1
D gene: TRBD1
CDR3 protein: CASSQWGVGGFTEAFF
CDR3 DNA: TGTGCCAGCAGCCAATGGGGGGTAGGGGGCTTCACTGAAGCTTTCTTT

V gene: TRBV19
clone size: NA
J gene: TRBJ2-1
D gene: NA
CDR3 protein: CASIGWRNNEQFF
CDR3 DNA: TGTGCCAGTATCGGCTGGAGAAACAATGAGCAGTTCTTC

V gene: TRBV3-1/TRBV3-2
clone size: NA
J gene: TRBJ2-1
D gene: TRBD2
CDR3 protein: CASSQDRGEAGGNNEQFF
CDR3 DNA: TGTGCCAGCAGCCAAGATCGGGGGGAAGCGGGAGGTAACAATGAGCAGTTCTTC

V gene: TRBV7-2
clone size: NA
J gene: TRBJ2-7
D gene: TRBD1
CDR3 protein: CASSLGNRDRGGYEQYF
CDR3 DNA: TGTGCCAGCAGCTTAGGTAATCGGGACAGGGGAGGCTACGAGCAGTACTTC

V gene: TRBV7-8
clone size: NA
J gene: TRBJ2-2
D gene: NA
CDR3 protein: CASRRSGTLNTGELFF
CDR3 DNA: TGTGCCAGCAGAAGATCCGGGACACTCAACACCGGGGAGCTGTTTTTT

V gene: TRBV7-9
clone size: NA
J gene: TRBJ1-3
D gene: NA
CDR3 protein: CASSPRGGSSGNTIYF
CDR3 DNA: TGTGCCAGCAGCCCCCGTGGAGGGTCCTCTGGAAACACCATATATTTT

V gene: TRBV30
clone size: NA
J gene: TRBJ1-4
D gene: NA
CDR3 protein: CAWSVRGLGEKLFF
CDR3 DNA: TGTGCCTGGAGTGTACGCGGCCTTGGGGAAAAACTGTTTTTT

V gene: TRBV28
clone size: NA
J gene: TRBJ2-1
D gene: TRBD1
CDR3 protein: CASRRDRVSNEQFF
CDR3 DNA: TGTGCCAGCAGGCGGGACAGGGTGTCCAATGAGCAGTTCTTC

V gene: TRBV7-9
clone size: NA
J gene: TRBJ1-1
D gene: TRBD1
CDR3 protein: CASSPHRTGGIVEAFF
CDR3 DNA: TGTGCCAGCAGCCCACACAGGACAGGGGGAATCGTTGAAGCTTTCTTT

V gene: TRBV5-3
clone size: NA
J gene: TRBJ2-7
D gene: NA
CDR3 protein: CARTPGILRRDSYEQYF
CDR3 DNA: TGTGCCAGAACCCCTGGTATTCTTAGACGGGACTCCTACGAGCAGTACTTC

V gene: TRBV3-1/TRBV3-2
clone size: once
J gene: TRBJ1-2
D gene: NA
CDR3 protein: CASSPRGTGGYTF
CDR3 DNA: TGTGCCAGCAGCCCAAGAGGTACCGGGGGCTACACCTTC

V gene: TRBV7-9
clone size: few
J gene: TRBJ2-7
D gene: TRBD2
CDR3 protein: CASSFGGSAYEQYF
CDR3 DNA: TGTGCCAGCAGCTTTGGCGGGAGCGCCTACGAGCAGTACTTC

V gene: TRBV7-3
clone size: NA
J gene: TRBJ1-1
D gene: NA
CDR3 protein: CASSLTRNSGEAFF
CDR3 DNA: TGTGCCAGCAGCTTAACGCGAAACAGTGGGGAAGCTTTCTTT

V gene: TRBV29-1
clone size: NA
J gene: TRBJ2-3
D gene: TRBD2
CDR3 protein: CSVQAGGPDTQYF
CDR3 DNA: TGCAGCGTCCAGGCGGGGGGACCAGATACGCAGTATTTT

V gene: TRBV6-5
clone size: NA
J gene: TRBJ2-7
D gene: NA
CDR3 protein: CASRLDSSYEQYF
CDR3 DNA: TGTGCCAGCAGATTGGACAGCTCCTACGAGCAGTACTTC

V gene: TRBV27
clone size: NA
J gene: TRBJ1-2
D gene: NA
CDR3 protein: CASTQSGGLGGYTF
CDR3 DNA: TGTGCCAGCACTCAAAGTGGGGGGTTGGGAGGCTACACCTTC

V gene: TRBV12-5
clone size: once
J gene: TRBJ2-1
D gene: TRBD2
CDR3 protein: CASGEGLAGPLSYNEQFF
CDR3 DNA: TGTGCTAGTGGGGAGGGACTAGCGGGACCACTCTCCTACAATGAGCAGTTCTTC

V gene: TRBV7-3
clone size: NA
J gene: TRBJ2-1
D gene: TRBD2
CDR3 protein: CASSLQGTSGSNEQFF
CDR3 DNA: TGTGCCAGCAGCTTACAGGGGACTAGCGGGAGTAATGAGCAGTTCTTC

V gene: TRBV7-3
clone size: NA
J gene: TRBJ2-7
D gene: TRBD1
CDR3 protein: CASSSMGQGYEQYF
CDR3 DNA: TGTGCCAGCAGCTCAATGGGACAGGGTTACGAGCAGTACTTC

V gene: TRBV19
clone size: NA
J gene: TRBJ2-2
D gene: TRBD1
CDR3 protein: CASSLRGPRWGTGELFF
CDR3 DNA: TGTGCCAGTAGCCTCAGGGGGCCCAGATGGGGCACCGGGGAGCTGTTTTTT

V gene: TRBV7-2
clone size: few
J gene: TRBJ2-1
D gene: NA
CDR3 protein: CASSLRGVASNEQFF
CDR3 DNA: TGTGCCAGCAGCTTAAGGGGTGTGGCTTCCAATGAGCAGTTCTTC

V gene: TRBV11-2
clone size: NA
J gene: TRBJ1-6
D gene: TRBD1
CDR3 protein: CASSLSRGFGNSPLHF
CDR3 DNA: TGTGCCAGCAGCTTAAGCAGGGGGTTCGGCAATTCACCCCTCCACTTT

V gene: TRBV11-3
clone size: NA
J gene: TRBJ1-1
D gene: NA
CDR3 protein: CASSLLWNTEAFF
CDR3 DNA: TGTGCCAGCAGCTTACTATGGAACACTGAAGCTTTCTTT

V gene: TRBV12-3/TRBV12-4
clone size: NA
J gene: TRBJ1-2
D gene: TRBD1
CDR3 protein: CASSLDRGYGYTF
CDR3 DNA: TGTGCCAGCAGTTTAGACAGGGGTTATGGCTACACCTTC